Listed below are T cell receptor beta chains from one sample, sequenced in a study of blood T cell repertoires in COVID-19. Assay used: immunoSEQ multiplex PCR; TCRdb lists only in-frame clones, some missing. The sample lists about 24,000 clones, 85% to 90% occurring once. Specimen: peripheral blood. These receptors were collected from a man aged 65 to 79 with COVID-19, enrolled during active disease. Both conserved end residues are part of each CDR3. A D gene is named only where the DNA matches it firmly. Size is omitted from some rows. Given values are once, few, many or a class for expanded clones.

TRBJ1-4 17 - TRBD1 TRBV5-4 CASSSGQGRGTNEKLFF TGTGCCAGCAGCTCCGGACAGGGAAGGGGAACTAATGAAAAACTGTTTTTT
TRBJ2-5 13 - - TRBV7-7 CASSLGQTETQYF TGTGCCAGCAGCTTAGGACAGACGGAGACCCAGTACTTC
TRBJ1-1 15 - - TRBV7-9 CASSASGITHTEAFF TGTGCCAGCAGCGCTTCAGGGATTACCCACACTGAAGCTTTCTTT
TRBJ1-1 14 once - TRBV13 CASSFRAGGREAFF TGTGCCAGCAGCTTCCGGGCCGGGGGGAGGGAAGCTTTCTTT
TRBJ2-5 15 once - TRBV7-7 CASSSTGSSGETQYF TGTGCCAGCAGCTCAACCGGGTCCAGCGGGGAGACCCAGTACTTC
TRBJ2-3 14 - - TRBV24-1 CATSDPRETDTQYF TGTGCCACCAGTGACCCTAGGGAGACAGATACGCAGTATTTT
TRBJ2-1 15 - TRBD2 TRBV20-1 CSASGGTSGSYEQFF TGCAGTGCTAGTGGAGGGACTAGCGGGAGCTATGAGCAGTTCTTC
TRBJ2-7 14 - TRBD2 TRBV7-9 CASSGGLSGVEQYF TGTGCCAGCAGCGGCGGGCTGAGCGGGGTTGAGCAGTACTTC
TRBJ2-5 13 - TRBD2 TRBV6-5 CASSYGREETQYF TGTGCCAGCAGTTACGGGCGGGAGGAGACCCAGTACTTC
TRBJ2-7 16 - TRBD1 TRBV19 CASSIGAGTGSPQQYF TGTGCCAGTAGTATAGGAGCCGGGACAGGGTCCCCCCAGCAGTACTTC
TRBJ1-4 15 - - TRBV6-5 CASSPNTGWNEKLFF TGTGCCAGCAGCCCAAATACAGGGTGGAATGAAAAACTGTTTTTT
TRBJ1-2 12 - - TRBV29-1 CSVEDLRSGYTF TGCAGCGTTGAAGATCTTAGGAGTGGCTACACCTTC
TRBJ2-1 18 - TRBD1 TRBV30 CAWRVGTEAYLSLSEQFF TGTGCCTGGAGGGTAGGGACAGAAGCTTACCTGTCCTTAAGTGAGCAGTTCTTC
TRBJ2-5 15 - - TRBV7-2 CASSFASAGQETQYF TGTGCCAGCAGCTTTGCTAGCGCGGGCCAAGAGACCCAGTACTTC
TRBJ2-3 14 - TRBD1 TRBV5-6 CASSPWTGSPTQYF TGTGCCAGCAGCCCCTGGACAGGATCACCTACGCAGTATTTT
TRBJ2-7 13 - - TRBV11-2 CASSFQLNYEQYF TGTGCCAGCAGCTTCCAGTTAAACTACGAGCAGTACTTC
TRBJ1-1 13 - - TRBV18 CASSPAGNTEAFF TGTGCCAGCTCACCAGCAGGAAACACTGAAGCTTTCTTT
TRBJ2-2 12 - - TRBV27 CASSLSLGELFF TGTGCCAGCAGTTTATCTCTCGGGGAGCTGTTTTTT
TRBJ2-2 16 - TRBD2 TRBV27 CASSPDPAGATGELFF TGTGCCAGCAGTCCCGATCCAGCGGGAGCCACCGGGGAGCTGTTTTTT
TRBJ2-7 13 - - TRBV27 CASMSGSGFEQYF TGTGCCAGCATGTCCGGCTCGGGATTCGAGCAGTACTTC
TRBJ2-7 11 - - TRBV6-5 CASSYLYEQYF TGTGCCAGCAGTTACTTATACGAGCAGTACTTC
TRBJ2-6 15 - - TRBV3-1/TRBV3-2 CASSLSGSGANVLTF TGTGCCAGCAGCCTCTCAGGCTCTGGGGCCAACGTCCTGACTTTC
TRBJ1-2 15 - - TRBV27 CASSLQGRTNYGYTF TGTGCCAGCAGCCTCCAGGGGCGGACCAACTATGGCTACACCTTC
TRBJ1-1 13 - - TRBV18 CASSPTGSSEAFF TGTGCCAGCTCACCAACGGGTAGCTCTGAAGCTTTCTTT
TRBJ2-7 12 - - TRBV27 CASSSAGYEQYF TGTGCCAGCAGTTCTGCGGGCTACGAGCAGTACTTC
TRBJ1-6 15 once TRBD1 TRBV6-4 CASSWTGVRNSPLHF TGTGCCAGCAGTTGGACAGGGGTTCGGAATTCACCCCTCCACTTT
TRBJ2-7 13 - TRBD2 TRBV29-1 CSVEDGGKYEQYF TGCAGCGTTGAGGACGGGGGGAAGTACGAGCAGTACTTC
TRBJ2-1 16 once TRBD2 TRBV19 CASSPRAGESYNEQFF TGTGCCAGTAGTCCGAGAGCGGGAGAGTCCTACAATGAGCAGTTCTTC
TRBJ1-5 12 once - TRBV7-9 CASSFRGQPQHF TGTGCCAGCAGCTTTCGCGGTCAGCCCCAGCATTTT
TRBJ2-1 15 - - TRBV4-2 CASRGARALWDEQFF TGTGCCAGCAGGGGGGCGCGGGCCCTTTGGGATGAGCAGTTCTTC
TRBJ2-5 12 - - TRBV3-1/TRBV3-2 CASSQDTRTQYF TGTGCCAGCAGCCAAGATACGAGGACCCAGTACTTC
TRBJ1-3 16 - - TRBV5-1 CASSLAQASSGNTIYF TGCGCCAGCAGCTTGGCTCAGGCAAGCTCTGGAAACACCATATATTTT
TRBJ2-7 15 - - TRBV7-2 CASSSPRTDLSEQYF TGTGCCAGCAGTTCCCCTCGGACAGACCTTAGCGAGCAGTACTTC
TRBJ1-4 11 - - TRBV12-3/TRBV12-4 CASSSEEKLFF TGTGCCAGCAGTTCGGAGGAAAAACTGTTTTTT
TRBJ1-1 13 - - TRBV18 CASGRKDNTEAFF TGTGCCAGCGGCAGGAAAGATAACACTGAAGCTTTCTTT
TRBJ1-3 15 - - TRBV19 CATLPQGLSGNTIYF TGTGCCACTCTACCGCAGGGCCTCTCTGGAAACACCATATATTTT
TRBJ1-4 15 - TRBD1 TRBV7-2 CASSSRQGPNEKLFF TGTGCCAGCAGCTCCAGACAGGGCCCTAATGAAAAACTGTTTTTT
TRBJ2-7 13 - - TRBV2 CASSGQISYEQYF TGTGCCAGCAGTGGACAGATCTCCTACGAGCAGTACTTC
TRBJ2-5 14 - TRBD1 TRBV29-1 CSVVDRLYQETQYF TGCAGCGTTGTGGACAGGCTGTACCAAGAGACCCAGTACTTC
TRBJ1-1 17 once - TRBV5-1 CASSLLVRGPMNTEAFF TGCGCCAGCAGCCTCTTGGTCAGGGGCCCCATGAACACTGAAGCTTTCTTT
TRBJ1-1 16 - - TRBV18 CASSRGGRRPNTEAFF TGTGCCAGCTCACGAGGAGGGAGGCGGCCGAACACTGAAGCTTTCTTT
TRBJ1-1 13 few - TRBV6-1 CASSSYMNTEAFF TGTGCCAGCAGTTCTTACATGAACACTGAAGCTTTCTTT
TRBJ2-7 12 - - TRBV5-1 CASSLAGFEQYF TGCGCCAGCAGCTTAGCGGGTTTCGAGCAGTACTTC
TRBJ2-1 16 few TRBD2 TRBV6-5 CASSYSVGSSGYEQFF TGTGCCAGCAGTTACTCGGTTGGGTCTAGCGGGTATGAGCAGTTCTTC
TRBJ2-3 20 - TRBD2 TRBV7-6 CASSFRPGLAGGPRTDTQYF TGTGCCAGCAGCTTCAGACCGGGACTAGCGGGAGGGCCCCGCACAGATACGCAGTATTTT